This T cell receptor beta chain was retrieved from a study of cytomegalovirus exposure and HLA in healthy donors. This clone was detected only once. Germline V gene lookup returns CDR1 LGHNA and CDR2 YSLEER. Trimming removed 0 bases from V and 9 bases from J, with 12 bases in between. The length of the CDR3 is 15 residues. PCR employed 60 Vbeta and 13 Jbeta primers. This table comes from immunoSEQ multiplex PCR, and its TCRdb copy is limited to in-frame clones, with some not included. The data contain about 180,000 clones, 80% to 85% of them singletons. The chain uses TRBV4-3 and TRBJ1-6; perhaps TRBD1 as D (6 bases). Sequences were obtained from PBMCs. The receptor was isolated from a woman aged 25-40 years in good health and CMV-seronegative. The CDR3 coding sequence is TGCGCCAGCAGCCAAGAGGGGACACGAGGTTCACCCCTCCACTTT. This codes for CASSQEGTRGSPLHF.